This entry features one T cell receptor beta chain sequence. Its specificity is unknown. PCR was performed using 60 Vbeta and 13 Jbeta primers. Here immunoSEQ multiplex PCR was the method, and the copy in TCRdb shows in-frame clones only, minus some. The repertoire holds 100,000 to 150,000 clones, 77% seen once, with 13% in the top ten. The data derive from a study of cytomegalovirus exposure and HLA in healthy donors. V was trimmed by 2 bases and J by 0 bases, leaving 8 bases between them. This CDR3 comprises 14 residues. CDR1 and CDR2 from the germline V gene are SGHRS and YFSETQ. Study-wide findings and caveats: Using a false discovery rate of 0.05, a later analysis showed that 15,000 to 20,000 TCR beta sequences were associated with HLA alleles. When a later analysis compared HLA-associated TCR beta chains with equally common others, the HLA-associated chains turned out to be more clonally expanded and to have lower generation probabilities.

Input material: PBMCs. This receptor was identified in a woman in her thirties or forties in good health and CMV-seropositive. The chain recombines TRBV5-1 with TRBJ1-1, with D tentatively TRBD1 (6 bases). In DNA form, the CDR3 reads TGCGCCAGCAGCTTCAGGGGTATGAACACTGAAGCTTTCTTT. It encodes CASSFRGMNTEAFF.